This T cell receptor (beta chain) was observed in a study of T cell responses to AZD1222 COVID-19 vaccine (dated by TCRdb to about 2021). About the investigation overall: TCR sequencing was performed for some 250 trial participants, of whom about 200 were given two doses of AZD1222 and around 25 were given two doses of MenACWY control vaccine. Trial participants were enrolled by age into subgroups of 18-55, 56-69 and 70-plus years, and around 150, 28 and 57 TCR-sequenced participants, respectively, were included in these subgroups.

On this clone: The specificity of this receptor is unknown. Base qualities are not recorded, but no much larger clone differs from it by a single base.

Spanning cysteine to phenylalanine, the CDR3 consists of 15 amino acids. Of all the DNA, just the CDR3 is kept, 45 bases in frame from base 1. V is shortened by 6 bases, J by 2 bases, and the region joining them spans 17 bases. Looking up the germline V gene (reference sequence) yields CDR1 MNHEY and CDR2 SMNVEV. Study-level results and caveats: Spike-specific TCR breadth and depth rose significantly after two AZD1222 doses compared with day 0 and with MenACWY recipients. Only a handful of AZD1222 recipients were SARS-CoV-2 seropositive at baseline, limiting conclusions about previously exposed vaccinees. Because no day 14 peak-response samples were available, repertoires were characterized only after the peak T cell response. CD4 TCRs associated with the vaccine covered the entire spike protein, and the dominant responses were in regions 160-218 and 743-854. Most participants were white British and females outnumbered males, and the authors suggested that clonal diversity may have been underestimated. In the small 56-69-year group, the increase in depth fell short of significance, most likely because of low power. Nearly half of unique spike-specific TCRs reportedly recognized epitopes outside regions mutated in the B.1.351 and B.1.1.7 variants.

The time point label, read with the paper, signifies: about 28 days (+/-7) after the second vaccine dose. Sample treatment or condition, as interpreted from the label and publication: meningococcal conjugate vaccine given as trial control. Vaccinee samples came from UK trials COV001 and COV002, including a single-blind randomized controlled phase 2/3 trial of AZD1222 (ChAdOx1 nCoV-19) in healthy adults. For TCRbeta chain sequencing, PBMC samples from trial participants were taken at day 0 and at day 28 after the second dose. The CDR3 regions of human TCRbeta chains were analyzed by immunosequencing. The paper's processing steps were these. TCRs in the repertoires were compared against a reference library of SARS-CoV-2-specific TCRs that had been generated with the MIRA antigen-specificity platform. Breadth meant the fraction of unique TCRs that were SARS-CoV-2-associated, whereas depth meant the fraction of total T cells that were SARS-CoV-2-associated. Using the MIRA data, each spike-specific TCR was assigned both to the spike region to which the TCR was reactive and to a CD4 or CD8 class. Log10-transformed breadth and depth values were compared by one-way ANOVA with Sidak's multiple comparisons tests. Imported from immuneACCESS, the table was reduced by TCRdb to in-frame sequences with V and J called. These copies leave out some clones; in studies compared against another copy, an unresolved V gene accounts for under half, and the cause of the remainder is not known. The V and J calls and clone size are taken from that table; D and trimming were inferred from the DNA. The sample yields approximately 150,000 clones; 70% to 90% were counted once. The ten top clones hold roughly 4% of the sample.

The chain is encoded by TRBV27 joined to TRBJ2-7; 5 matching bases give a weak D call of TRBD1. The receptor's source is an adult who received the MenACWY meningococcal vaccine as a control. The sample here was peripheral blood, taken 28 days after the second dose of the MenACWY control vaccine. The nucleotide sequence is given as TGTGCCAGCAGGACAATACAGGACGGAGCCTACGAGCAGTACTTC. This is translated as CASRTIQDGAYEQYF.